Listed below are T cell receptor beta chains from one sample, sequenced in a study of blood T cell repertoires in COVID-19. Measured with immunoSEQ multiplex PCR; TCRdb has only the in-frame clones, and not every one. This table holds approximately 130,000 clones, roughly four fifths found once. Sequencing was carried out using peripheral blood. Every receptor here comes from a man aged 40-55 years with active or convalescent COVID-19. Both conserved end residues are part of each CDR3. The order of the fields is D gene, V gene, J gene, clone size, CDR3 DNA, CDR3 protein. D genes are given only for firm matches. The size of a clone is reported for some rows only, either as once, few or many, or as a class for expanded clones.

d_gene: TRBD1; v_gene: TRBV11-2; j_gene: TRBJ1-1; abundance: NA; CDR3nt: TGTGCCAGCATGGGGCAGGGGGACACTGAAGCTTTCTTT; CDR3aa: CASMGQGDTEAFF
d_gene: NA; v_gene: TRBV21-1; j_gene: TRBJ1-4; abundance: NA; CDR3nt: TGTGCCAGCAGCGCCCAACTTCTGACAGGGCCGGAGGAAAAACTGTTTTTT; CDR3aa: CASSAQLLTGPEEKLFF
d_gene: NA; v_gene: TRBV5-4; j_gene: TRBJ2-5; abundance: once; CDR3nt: TGTGCCAGCAGCTTCCGCCGGGGGGCCCAAGAGACCCAGTACTTC; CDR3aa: CASSFRRGAQETQYF
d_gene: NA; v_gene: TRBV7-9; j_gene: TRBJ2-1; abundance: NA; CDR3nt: TGTGCCAGCAGCCCTAGCTGGCAGTGGAATGAGCAGTTCTTC; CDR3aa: CASSPSWQWNEQFF
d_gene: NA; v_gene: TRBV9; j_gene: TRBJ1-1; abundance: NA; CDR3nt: TGTGCCAGCAGCTTCGTAGGGGTCGACACTGAAGCTTTCTTT; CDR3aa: CASSFVGVDTEAFF
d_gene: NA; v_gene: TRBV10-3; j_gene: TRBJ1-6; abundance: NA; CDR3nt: TGTGCCATCGGGCAGTCTAATTCACCCCTCCACTTT; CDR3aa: CAIGQSNSPLHF
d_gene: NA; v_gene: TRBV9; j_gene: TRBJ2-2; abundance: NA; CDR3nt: TGTGCCAGCAGCTATAGTGCCCACGGGACCGGGGAGCTGTTTTTT; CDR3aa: CASSYSAHGTGELFF
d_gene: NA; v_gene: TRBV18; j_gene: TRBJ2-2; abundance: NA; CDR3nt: TGTGCCAGCTCACCACCTGGGGGCAGGGCCGGCGGGGAGCTGTTTTTT; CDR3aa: CASSPPGGRAGGELFF
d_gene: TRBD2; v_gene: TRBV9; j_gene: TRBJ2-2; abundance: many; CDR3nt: TGTGCCAGCAGCGTAGCTACTCTAGCGGCGACAAACACCGGGGAGCTGTTTTTT; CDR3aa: CASSVATLAATNTGELFF
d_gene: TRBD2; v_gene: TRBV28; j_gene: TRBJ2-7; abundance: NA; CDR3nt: TGTGCCAGCAGTCGCGGGGGACTCTACGAGCAGTACTTC; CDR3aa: CASSRGGLYEQYF
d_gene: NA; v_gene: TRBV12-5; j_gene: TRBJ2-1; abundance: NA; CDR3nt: TGTGCTAGTGGTTTGCAACCCGGTTTTGGGGGGGGCCCCTACAATGAGCAGTTCTTC; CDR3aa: CASGLQPGFGGGPYNEQFF
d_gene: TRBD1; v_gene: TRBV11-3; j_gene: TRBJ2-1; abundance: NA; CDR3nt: TGTGCCAGCAGCTTAGAAGGGACAGGGCACAATGAGCAGTTCTTC; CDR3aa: CASSLEGTGHNEQFF
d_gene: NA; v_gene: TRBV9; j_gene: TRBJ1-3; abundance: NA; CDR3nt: TGTGCCAGCAGCGTAGCGGGGGAAAGGACTGGAAACACCATATATTTT; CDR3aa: CASSVAGERTGNTIYF
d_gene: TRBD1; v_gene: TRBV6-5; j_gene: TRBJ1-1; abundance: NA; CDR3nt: TGTGCCACCTCAACCGGGACAGTGAACACTGAAGCTTTCTTT; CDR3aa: CATSTGTVNTEAFF
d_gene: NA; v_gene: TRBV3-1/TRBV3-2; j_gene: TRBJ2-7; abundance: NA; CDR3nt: TGTGCCAGCAGCGAAACAGGGGGGGTCTACGAGCAGTACTTC; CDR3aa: CASSETGGVYEQYF
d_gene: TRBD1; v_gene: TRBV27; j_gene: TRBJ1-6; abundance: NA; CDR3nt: TGTGCCAGCAGTGTACAGGGGTATAATTCACCCCTCCACTTT; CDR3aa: CASSVQGYNSPLHF
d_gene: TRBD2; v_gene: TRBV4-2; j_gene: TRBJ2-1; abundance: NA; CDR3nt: TGTGCCAGCAGCCAAGTTCTAGCGGGGGGGCGAGACGAGCAGTTCTTC; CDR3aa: CASSQVLAGGRDEQFF
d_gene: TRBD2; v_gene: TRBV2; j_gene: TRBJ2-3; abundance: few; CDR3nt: TGTGCCAGCAGTGGGACTAGCAGAAGCACAGATACGCAGTATTTT; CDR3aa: CASSGTSRSTDTQYF
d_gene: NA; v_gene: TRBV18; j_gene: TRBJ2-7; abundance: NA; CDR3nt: TGTGCCAGCTCACCACGCTCAGGTTACGAGCAGTACTTC; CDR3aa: CASSPRSGYEQYF
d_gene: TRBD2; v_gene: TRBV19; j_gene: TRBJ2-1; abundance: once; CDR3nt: TGTGCCAGTAGTACGGGACTAGATAGCAATGAGCAGTTCTTC; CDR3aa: CASSTGLDSNEQFF
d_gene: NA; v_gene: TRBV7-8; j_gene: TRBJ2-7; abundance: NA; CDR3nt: TGTGCCAGCAGCCCCGGGTTGACGGCGGGGTACGAGCAGTACTTC; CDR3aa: CASSPGLTAGYEQYF
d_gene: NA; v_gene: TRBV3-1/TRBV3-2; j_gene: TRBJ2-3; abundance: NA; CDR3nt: TGTGCCAGCAGCCTCCGATCGGGTGCAGATACGCAGTATTTT; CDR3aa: CASSLRSGADTQYF
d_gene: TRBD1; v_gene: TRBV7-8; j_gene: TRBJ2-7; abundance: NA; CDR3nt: TGTGCCAGCAGAGGGGACAGGGGTTACGAGCAGTACTTC; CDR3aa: CASRGDRGYEQYF
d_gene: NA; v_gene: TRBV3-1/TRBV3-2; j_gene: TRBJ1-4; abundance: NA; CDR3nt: TGTGCCAGCAGCCCACTCGGGGTTGTGGATGAAAAACTGTTTTTT; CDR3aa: CASSPLGVVDEKLFF
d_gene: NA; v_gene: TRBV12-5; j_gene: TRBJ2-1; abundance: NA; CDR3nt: TGTGCTAGTGGTTTGGTAGTCACCGGCAGGGAAAATGAGCAGTTCTTC; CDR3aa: CASGLVVTGRENEQFF
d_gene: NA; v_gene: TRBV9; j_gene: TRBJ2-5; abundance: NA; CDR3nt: TGTGCCAGCAGCGATTACGAGGGGACCCAGTACTTC; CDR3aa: CASSDYEGTQYF
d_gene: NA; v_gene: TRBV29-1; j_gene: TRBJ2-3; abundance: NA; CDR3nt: TGCAGCGTTGAGGAGACAGCGACAGATACGCAGTATTTT; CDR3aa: CSVEETATDTQYF
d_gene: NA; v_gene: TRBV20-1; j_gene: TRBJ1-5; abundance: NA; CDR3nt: TGCAGGGCGGGGGGGGCTCAGCCCCAGCATTTT; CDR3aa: CRAGGAQPQHF
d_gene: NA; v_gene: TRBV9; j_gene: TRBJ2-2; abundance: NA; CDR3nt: TGTGCCAGCAGCGCGCGAGGGGGGGAGCTGTTTTTT; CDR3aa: CASSARGGELFF
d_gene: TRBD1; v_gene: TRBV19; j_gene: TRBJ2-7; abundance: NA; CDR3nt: TGTGCCAGTAGTAGATCAGGACAGGGGCAGGTTTACGAGCAGTACTTC; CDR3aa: CASSRSGQGQVYEQYF
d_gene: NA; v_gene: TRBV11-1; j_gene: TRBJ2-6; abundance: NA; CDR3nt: TGTGCCAGCAGCTTAAGAACAGTCGGGGCCAACGTCCTGACTTTC; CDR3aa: CASSLRTVGANVLTF
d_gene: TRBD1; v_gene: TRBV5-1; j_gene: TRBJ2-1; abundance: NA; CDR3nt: TGCGCCAGCAGTTCCGGGACAGGGGCGCTATACAATGAGCAGTTCTTC; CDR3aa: CASSSGTGALYNEQFF
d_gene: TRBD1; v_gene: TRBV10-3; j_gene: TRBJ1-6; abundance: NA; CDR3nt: TGTGCCATCAGTGGGACAGGGGACAGGGATTATTCACCCCTCCACTTT; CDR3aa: CAISGTGDRDYSPLHF
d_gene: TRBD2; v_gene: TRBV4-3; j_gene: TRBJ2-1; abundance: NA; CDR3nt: TGCGCCAGCAGCCAAGCCAGCGGGGGGTACTACAATGAGCAGTTCTTC; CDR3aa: CASSQASGGYYNEQFF
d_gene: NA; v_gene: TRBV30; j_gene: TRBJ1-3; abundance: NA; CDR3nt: TGTGCCTGGAGCGGGGGAAGAAACACCATATATTTT; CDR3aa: CAWSGGRNTIYF
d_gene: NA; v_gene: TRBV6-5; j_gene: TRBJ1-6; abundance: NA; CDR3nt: TGTGCCAGCAGTTACTCGATGCGGGCGGATTCACCCCTCCACTTT; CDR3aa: CASSYSMRADSPLHF
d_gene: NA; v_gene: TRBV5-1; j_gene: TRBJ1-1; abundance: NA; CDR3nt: TGCGCCAGCAGCTTGGTTGGACGGGGGAACACTGAAGCTTTCTTT; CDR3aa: CASSLVGRGNTEAFF
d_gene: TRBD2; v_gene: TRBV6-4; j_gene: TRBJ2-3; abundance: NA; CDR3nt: TGTGCCAGCAGTGCGGGACTAGCCACAGATACGCAGTATTTT; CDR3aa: CASSAGLATDTQYF
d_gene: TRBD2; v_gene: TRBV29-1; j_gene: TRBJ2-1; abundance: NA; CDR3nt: TGCAGCGTTGAAGATAAACTAGCGGGGGGACCCTTGATCTTC; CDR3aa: CSVEDKLAGGPLIF
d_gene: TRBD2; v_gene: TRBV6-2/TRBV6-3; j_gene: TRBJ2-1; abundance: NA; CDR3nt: TGTGCCAGCAGTTACGGGCTAGCGGGGGGGCCTTACAATGAGCAGTTCTTC; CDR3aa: CASSYGLAGGPYNEQFF
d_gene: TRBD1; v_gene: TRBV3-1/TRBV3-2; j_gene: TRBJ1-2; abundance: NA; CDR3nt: TGTGCCAGCAGCCCATCACAGGGGAGGAATGGCTACACCTTC; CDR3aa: CASSPSQGRNGYTF